Detailed here is one T cell receptor beta chain. Its antigen remains unknown. Reverse transcription of all isolated RNA meant that expressed TCRB transcripts were sequenced. Produced via immunoSEQ multiplex PCR; TCRdb's table is partial and in-frame only. The sample lists a few hundred thousand clones; roughly 12% were seen once. The data were obtained in a study of beta chain features in type 1 diabetes. Study-wide context: Approximately 100 million sorted cells were examined across all samples.

Notes on the study in general: People with Type 1 diabetes carried modestly yet significantly shorter TCRB CDR3s in all four CD4+ subsets. Patients showed naive, central memory and Treg TCRB repertoires that appeared more similar than those of healthy donors.

The TCR comes from a woman in her late teens or twenties with type 1 diabetes. What was sequenced was naive CD4+ T cells from blood.

As DNA, the CDR3 is TGTGCCAGCAGCGACAGGGGCGCGGGGGGCTACACCTTC. This sequence encodes CASSDRGAGGYTF. The chain combines TRBV6-5 with TRBJ1-2, with 8 bases lining up with TRBD1. CDR1 is MNHEY, CDR2 SVGAGI, per germline. Trimming removed 6 bases from V and 8 bases from J; junction bases left unmatched: 8. The CDR3 totals 13 residues.